Below are 26 T cell receptor beta chains sequenced from a single sample in a study of shared clonotypes between healthy human individuals. Clones were sequenced by immunoSEQ multiplex PCR, and TCRdb holds only the in-frame ones, with some missing. Altogether about 530,000 clones are present, roughly 79% being singletons, with the ten largest covering around 13%. Sample: PBMCs. The source is a woman between 40 and 50 years old in good health. Some clones in this sample may be carry-over from other donors' samples.

Of note for this clone: The same CDR3 also results from other DNA sequences found in this sample. This chain connects TRBV10-3 to TRBJ2-2, with D uncertain. The V and J ends lost 0 bases and 2 bases respectively, with 4 bases between them. CDR1 and CDR2 from the germline V gene are ENHRY and SYGVKD. This CDR3 comprises 14 residues. CDR3 protein: CAISESGNTGELFF. In nucleotides, the CDR3 is TGTGCCATCAGTGAGTCCGGAAACACCGGGGAGCTGTTTTTT.

This CDR3 reads CASSGVYNEQFF. The CDR3 nucleotides read TGTGCCAGTAGCGGGGTGTACAATGAGCAGTTCTTC. The chain links TRBV19 to TRBJ2-1; D might be TRBD2 (5 bases). Germline lookup yields CDR1 LNHDA and CDR2 SQIVND (reference sequence). Trimming left V 6 bases short and J 4 bases short, with 7 bases between. The CDR3 contains 12 residues.

For this clone: The sample has other DNA sequences that encode this CDR3 too. V is TRBV5-6 and J is TRBJ1-2; possible D gene TRBD1, 5 bases. The V end was cut by 4 bases, the J end by 2 bases, with 24 bases between. The CDR3 spans 18 residues. Looked up from germline, CDR1 is SGHDT and CDR2 is YYEEEE. CDR3 residues: CASSPHNLGARGNYGYTF. CDR3 bases: TGTGCCAGCAGCCCACACAATCTTGGGGCAAGAGGAAACTATGGCTACACCTTC. The full variable domain, its missing parts supplied by reference TRBV5-6 and TRBJ1-2, is DAGVTQSPTHLIKTRGQQVTLRCSPKSGHDTVSWYQQALGQGPQFIFQYYEEEERQRGNFPDRFSGHQFPNYSSELNVNALLLGDSALYLCASSPHNLGARGNYGYTFGSGTRLTVV.

The chain employs TRBV7-2 and TRBJ1-3; 10 positions agree with TRBD1. CDR1 is SGHTA, CDR2 FQGNSA, per germline. This CDR3 region has 16 residues. The V segment lost 5 bases and the J segment 3 bases; nucleotides outside the gene matches: 7. CDR3 DNA sequence: TGTGCCAGCAGCCTTGGGACAGGGGTAATTGGAAACACCATATATTTT. As protein: CASSLGTGVIGNTIYF.

V usage is TRBV29-1 and J usage is TRBJ2-7; 7 bases are shared with TRBD2. The CDR3 length is 14 residues. Germline assignment: CDR1 SQVTM and CDR2 ANQGSEA. V trimming: 6 bases; J trimming: 4 bases; junction bases outside the gene matches: 12. The DNA for the CDR3 is TGCAGCGTCGGGGGAGGGACGAGAATTTACGAGCAGTACTTC. Protein sequence: CSVGGGTRIYEQYF.

The chain couples TRBV7-2 to TRBJ1-1; TRBD1 agrees at 7 bases. The V segment lost 2 bases and the J segment 8 bases; nucleotides outside the gene matches: 8. Germline V gene lookup returns CDR1 SGHTA and CDR2 FQGNSA. There are 14 residues in the CDR3. The CDR3 nucleotides are TGTGCCAGCAGCTTAAGCCCGACAGGGCCAGAAGCTTTCTTT. Amino acids: CASSLSPTGPEAFF.

The rearrangement links TRBV11-2 to TRBJ2-1, with 14 bases fitting TRBD2. The CDR3 length is 15 residues. Germline loops: CDR1 SGHAT, CDR2 FQNNGV. V dropped 5 bases and J dropped 9; count of bases not matched to a gene: 6. In DNA form, the CDR3 reads TGTGCCAGCAGCCTAAGGACTAGCGGGAGGTTTGAGCAGTTCTTC. The encoded protein is CASSLRTSGRFEQFF.

This clone was seen at least ten times. This chain connects TRBV28 to TRBJ1-3; 8 nucleotides line up with TRBD1. The CDR3 loop spans 14 amino acids. The germline gives CDR1 MDHEN, CDR2 SYDVKM. V trimming: 3 bases; J trimming: 4 bases; junction bases outside the gene matches: 2. CDR3 sequence: CASSFRTGGNTIYF. For the CDR3, the DNA is TGTGCCAGCAGTTTCAGGACAGGGGGAAACACCATATATTTT.

This clone has a single count. The rearrangement links TRBV7-2 to TRBJ2-7; D tentatively reads TRBD1 or TRBD2 (5 bases each). The CDR3 covers 16 residues. Trimming stripped 2 bases from V and 2 bases from J, with 16 bases between. Germline loops: CDR1 SGHTA, CDR2 FQGNSA. CDR3 region: CASSLRPRGGAYEQYF. The CDR3 region has the DNA TGTGCCAGCAGCTTACGCCCTCGGGGCGGTGCCTACGAGCAGTACTTC.

Comment on this clone: At one of its ends the junction is not consistent with the germline gene, which may arise from a read error. The sample contains more than one DNA sequence encoding this CDR3. The chain couples TRBV28 to TRBJ1-1; D remains unclear. The CDR3 covers 11 residues. The germline V gene has CDR1 MDHEN and CDR2 SYDVKM. CDR3 amino acids: CASSFHTEAFF. The CDR3 DNA reads TGTGCCAGCAGTTTCCACACTGAAGCCTTCTTT.

The table lists this clone with a count of one. Since a much larger clone is just one base distant, this may be a read error. The genes are TRBV30 and TRBJ1-2, with no clear D. Germline lookup yields CDR1 GTSNPN and CDR2 SVGIG (reference sequence). CDR3 length: 13 amino acids. V was cut by 0 bases and J by 4 bases, with 9 bases left in between. The CDR3, as DNA: TGTGCCTGGAGTGTTCACAGAATCTATGGCTACACCTTC. Amino acid sequence: CAWSVHRIYGYTF.

This clone was seen only once. This chain connects TRBV5-1 to TRBJ2-5; D is perhaps TRBD2 (5 bases). Germline loops: CDR1 SGHRS, CDR2 YFSETQ. Trimming stripped 0 bases from V and 4 bases from J, with 13 bases between. The CDR3 runs 15 residues. This chain's CDR3 is CASSLVDYGGETQYF. CDR3 bases: TGCGCCAGCAGCTTGGTAGATTATGGAGGAGAGACCCAGTACTTC.

This clone was counted ten times or more. The chain carries TRBV6-1 and TRBJ1-1; 10 bases are a match to TRBD1. The germline gives CDR1 MNHNS, CDR2 SASEGT. J gave up 1 base and V 3 bases, and 5 bases lay outside the gene matches. The CDR3 has 16 amino acids. The CDR3 loop is CASSERQGARNTEAFF. As DNA, the CDR3 is TGTGCCAGCAGTGAGAGACAGGGGGCCAGGAACACTGAAGCTTTCTTT.

The genes are TRBV28 and TRBJ2-5, with 8 nucleotides matching TRBD1. Germline trimming cut 3 bases from V and 5 bases from J; bases unmatched to any gene: 8. Germline V CDR1 and CDR2: MDHEN, SYDVKM. The CDR3 covers 15 residues. DNA for the CDR3: TGTGCCAGCAGTTTCCTCACTACAGGGGGGGAGACCCAGTACTTC. Its protein is CASSFLTTGGETQYF.

The J gene is TRBJ2-1, the V gene TRBV4-2, with D maybe TRBD2 (6 bases). Germline V gene sequence: CDR1 LGHNA, CDR2 YNFKEQ. V lost 3 bases and J lost 0, with 12 bases in between. CDR3 length equals 16 residues. The CDR3 loop reads CASSHRGGASYNEQFF. CDR3 DNA sequence: TGTGCCAGCAGCCATCGGGGCGGGGCCTCCTACAATGAGCAGTTCTTC.

On this clone: The sample has other DNA sequences that encode this CDR3 too. The V call is TRBV7-3, the J call TRBJ2-1; possibly TRBD2 for D (5 bases). CDR1 and CDR2 (germline): SGHTA, FQGTGA. This CDR3 has 15 amino acids. Deletions cut 3 bases from V and 0 bases from J, with 9 bases between. CDR3 protein: CASSFSGSSYNEQFF. The CDR3 region has the DNA TGTGCCAGCAGCTTTTCGGGAAGCTCCTACAATGAGCAGTTCTTC.

This clone was found a few times. This CDR3 is CASSPRTENTEAFF. Here the CDR3 DNA reads TGTGCCAGTAGTCCACGGACAGAAAACACTGAAGCTTTCTTT. J is TRBJ1-1 and V is TRBV19, with D perhaps matching TRBD1 (6 bases). Germline-derived CDR1 and CDR2 are LNHDA and SQIVND (reference sequence). The V end lost 5 bases, the J end lost 2 bases, and 12 bases lay between the germline ends. The CDR3 runs 14 residues.

The rearrangement uses TRBV9 and TRBJ1-4, with a tentative D call TRBD1 (6 bases). Per germline, CDR1 SGDLS and CDR2 YYNGEE. This CDR3 is built from 17 residues. The ends were cut back, 3 bases at V and 6 bases at J, with 21 bases in the middle. CDR3: CASSAGIGGGGDEKLFF. The CDR3 bases are TGTGCCAGCAGCGCAGGGATCGGCGGGGGCGGGGATGAAAAACTGTTTTTT.

This chain links TRBV28 with TRBJ1-2; 8 positions agree with TRBD1. The trim removed 2 bases at V and 4 bases at J, leaving 6 bases unmatched. The CDR3 contains 15 residues. Germline V gives CDR1 MDHEN, CDR2 SYDVKM. CDR3 DNA: TGTGCCAGCAGTTTAAGGACAGGGCCCTTCTATGGCTACACCTTC. Encoded protein: CASSLRTGPFYGYTF.

The chain recombines TRBV27 with TRBJ1-5, with D perhaps TRBD1 (5 bases). The CDR3 totals 15 residues. Germline CDR1 and CDR2: MNHEY and SMNVEV (reference sequence). The V gene lost 5 bases and the J gene lost 9 bases, with 20 bases spanning the gap. The CDR3 sequence is CASSLDSIQGRPQHF. CDR3 nucleotides: TGTGCCAGCAGTCTAGATTCCATCCAGGGCCGGCCCCAGCATTTT.

As regards this clone: Within the sample, other DNA sequences also encode this same CDR3. The rearrangement links TRBV18 to TRBJ2-7, with TRBD1 as a possible D gene (6 bases). V was clipped by 3 bases and J by 3 bases, with 6 bases between them. This CDR3 contains 12 residues. The germline V gene has CDR1 KGHSH and CDR2 LQKENI. The CDR3 sequence is CASSPDSYEQYF. As DNA, the CDR3 is TGTGCCAGCTCACCGGACAGCTACGAGCAGTACTTC.

The chain links TRBV2 to TRBJ2-1; TRBD2 aligns across 9 bases. Germline loops: CDR1 SNHLY, CDR2 FYNNEI. With V trimmed by 2 bases and J by 7 bases, 3 bases remained unmatched. This CDR3 spans 14 amino acids. In DNA form, the CDR3 reads TGTGCCAGCAGTGAAATCCTAGCGGGAAATGAGCAGTTCTTC. This encodes CASSEILAGNEQFF. The whole variable domain, remainder taken from reference TRBV2 and TRBJ2-1, is EPEVTQTPSHQVTQMGQEVILRCVPISNHLYFYWYRQILGQKVEFLVSFYNNEISEKSEIFDDQFSVERPDGSNFTLKIRSTKLEDSAMYFCASSEILAGNEQFFGPGTRLTVL.

Of note for this clone: Given a much more abundant clone one base away, this may be a read error. The CDR3 sequence: CASSDSGSHNEQFF. The CDR3 DNA reads TGTGCCAGCAGTGATAGCGGGAGCCACAATGAGCAGTTCTTC. V gene TRBV25-1 combines with J gene TRBJ2-1, with 9 bases that match TRBD2. CDR1 is MGHDK, CDR2 SYGVNS, per germline. Trimming removed 3 bases from V and 5 bases from J; junction bases left unmatched: 2. The CDR3 is 14 residues long.

The rearrangement uses TRBV27 and TRBJ2-7; 9 bases are shared with TRBD1. Germline V gene data show CDR1 as MNHEY and CDR2 as SMNVEV (reference sequence). The CDR3 covers 13 residues. J lost 4 bases, V lost 8 bases, and 6 bases had no gene match. CDR3 protein: CASRDRVYYEQYF. DNA of the CDR3: TGTGCCAGCCGGGACAGGGTGTATTACGAGCAGTACTTC.

The CDR3 spells CASSVLGQSNSYEQYF. Written as DNA, the CDR3 is TGTGCCAGCAGCGTATTGGGGCAGAGTAACTCCTACGAGCAGTACTTC. The chain links TRBV9 to TRBJ2-7; possible D gene TRBD1, 5 bases. This CDR3 comprises 16 residues. Trimming pared 1 base from V and 0 bases from J, leaving 14 bases between. Germline V gene data show CDR1 as SGDLS and CDR2 as YYNGEE.

V and J are TRBV19 and TRBJ2-2; 11 nucleotides line up with TRBD1. Germline trimming cut 5 bases from V and 2 bases from J; bases unmatched to any gene: 16. The CDR3 is 20 amino acids. Germline CDR1 and CDR2: LNHDA and SQIVND (reference sequence). The DNA for the CDR3 is TGTGCCAGTAGTTCAGGACAGGGGGCTTTTCTAGCGGGAAACACCGGGGAGCTGTTTTTT. It is translated as CASSSGQGAFLAGNTGELFF. The full variable domain, in which reference TRBV19 and TRBJ2-2 provide the parts outside the CDR3, is DGGITQSPKYLFRKEGQNVTLSCEQNLNHDAMYWYRQDPGQGLRLIYYSQIVNDFQKGDIAEGYSVSREKKESFPLTVTSAQKNPTAFYLCASSSGQGAFLAGNTGELFFGEGSRLTVL.